This T cell receptor beta chain is from a study of CD8 T cells in ankylosing spondylitis. There are many counts of this clonotype. The antigen is not known. Whole-study findings and limits: Reactive arthritis synovial fluid and blood were previously reported to contain some motif variants. Ankylosing spondylitis blood seemed to carry a telltale TCR beta motif made of roughly eight highly homologous variants. Matched ankylosing spondylitis synovial fluid reportedly contained a significantly enriched population of disease-linked clones.

With molecular barcodes, quantitative 5'-RACE was used to make the TCR beta libraries. A single record per CDR3 protein comes from TCRdb applying MiXCR to the 5' RACE reads. The sample carries under 300,000 distinct CDR3 sequences, approximately 20% recorded once. Germline CDR1 and CDR2: SQVTM and ANQGSEA. The CDR3 has 13 amino acids. V was clipped by 3 bases and J by 1 base, with 9 bases between them. The source material was blood, either unsorted or a sorted T cell fraction (not recorded which). The chain uses TRBV29-1 and TRBJ1-1; tentatively, D is TRBD1 (6 bases). This TCR was recovered from a male donor with ankylosing spondylitis or in good health (not recorded which). The CDR3 sequence: CSVEGHPNTEAFF. CDR3 DNA: TGCAGCGTTGAGGGACACCCGAACACTGAAGCTTTCTTT.